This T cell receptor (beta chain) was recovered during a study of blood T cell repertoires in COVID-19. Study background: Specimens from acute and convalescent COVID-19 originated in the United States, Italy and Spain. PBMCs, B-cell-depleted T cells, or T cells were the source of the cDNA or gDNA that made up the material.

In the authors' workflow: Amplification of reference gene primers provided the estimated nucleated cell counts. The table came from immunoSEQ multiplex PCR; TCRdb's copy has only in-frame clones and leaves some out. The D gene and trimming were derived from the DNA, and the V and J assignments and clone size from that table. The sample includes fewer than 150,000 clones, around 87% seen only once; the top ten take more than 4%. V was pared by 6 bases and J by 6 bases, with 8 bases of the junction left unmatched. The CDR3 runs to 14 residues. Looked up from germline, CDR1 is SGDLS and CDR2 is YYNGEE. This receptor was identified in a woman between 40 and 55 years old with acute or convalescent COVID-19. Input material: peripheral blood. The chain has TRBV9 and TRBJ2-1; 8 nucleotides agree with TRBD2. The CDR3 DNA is TGTGCCAGCAAACGAAGCGGGAGCGGCAATGAGCAGTTCTTC. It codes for CASKRSGSGNEQFF.